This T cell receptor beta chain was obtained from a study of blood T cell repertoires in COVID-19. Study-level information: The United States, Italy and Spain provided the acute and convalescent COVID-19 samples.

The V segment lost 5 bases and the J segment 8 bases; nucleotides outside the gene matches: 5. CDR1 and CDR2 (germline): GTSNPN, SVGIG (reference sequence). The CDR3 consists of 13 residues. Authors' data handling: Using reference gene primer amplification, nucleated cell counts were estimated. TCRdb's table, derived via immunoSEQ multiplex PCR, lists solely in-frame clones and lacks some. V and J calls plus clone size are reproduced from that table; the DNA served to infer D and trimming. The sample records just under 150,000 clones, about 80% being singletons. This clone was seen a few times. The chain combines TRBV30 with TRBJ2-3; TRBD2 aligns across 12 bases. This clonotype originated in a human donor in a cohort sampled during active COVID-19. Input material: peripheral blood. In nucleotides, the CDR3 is TGTGCCTGGTCCGGACTAGCGGGGATTACGCAGTATTTT. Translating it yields CAWSGLAGITQYF.